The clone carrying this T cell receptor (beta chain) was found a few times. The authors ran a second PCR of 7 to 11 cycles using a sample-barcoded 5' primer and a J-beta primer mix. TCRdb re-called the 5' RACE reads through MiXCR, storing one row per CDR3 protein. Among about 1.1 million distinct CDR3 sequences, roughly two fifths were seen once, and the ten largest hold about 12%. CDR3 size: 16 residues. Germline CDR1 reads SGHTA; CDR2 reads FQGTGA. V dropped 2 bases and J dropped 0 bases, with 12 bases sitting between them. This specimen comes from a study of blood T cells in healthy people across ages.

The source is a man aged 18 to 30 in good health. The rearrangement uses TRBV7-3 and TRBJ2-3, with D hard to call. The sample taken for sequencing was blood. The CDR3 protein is CASSLFPSVSTDTQYF. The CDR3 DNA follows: TGTGCCAGCAGCTTATTTCCATCGGTTAGCACAGATACGCAGTATTTT.